This TCR beta chain emerged from a study of identical twins. Study-wide results and limits: Beta clonotypes that were abundant in cord blood contained fewer insertions, a pattern absent from memory repertoires.

In regard to this clonotype: Its antigen is unidentified.

A universal primer binding site was introduced by template switching. The final cDNA contained unique molecular identifiers. MiXCR was run by TCRdb on the 5' RACE reads, yielding one entry per CDR3 protein. Of 1,800,000 or so distinct CDR3 sequences in the sample, under 35% were seen once. V lost 0 bases and J 3 bases, leaving 8 bases between the germline ends. The CDR3 totals 14 residues. CDR1 is MNHEY and CDR2 is SMNVEV in the germline V gene (reference sequence). The sequence was collected from a newborn girl in good health. What was sequenced was cord blood. The V call is TRBV27, the J call TRBJ1-1; no firm D call. This CDR3 is CASSLSPAYTEAFF. CDR3 DNA: TGTGCCAGCAGTTTATCCCCGGCCTACACTGAAGCTTTCTTT.